This TCR beta chain originates from a study of shared clonotypes between healthy human individuals. Looking at the study overall: CD4 naive cells filled three plates per donor, CD4 memory three, CD8 naive two and CD8 memory one.

Donors, healthy HIV-negative adults, lacked recent acute infections or vaccinations. This CDR3 contains 13 residues. The V gene lost 7 bases and the J gene lost 6 bases, with 15 bases spanning the gap. CDR1 is MDHEN and CDR2 is SYDVKM in the germline V gene. Sequencing was performed with immunoSEQ multiplex PCR; in TCRdb, only in-frame clones are kept and a portion is missing. This sample has 2 million to 2.5 million clones, with 90% to 95% found just once. Concerning this clone itself: Antigen: not known.

Notes on the study in general: Represented genetic and exposure-history diversity was restricted by having few donors.

The chain joins TRBV28 to TRBJ1-2; D is unclear. This clonotype was sampled from a man aged 18 to 30 in good health. Some clones in this sample may be carry-over from other donors' samples. The specimen sequenced was naive CD4+ T cells from PBMCs. As to subset: CD45RA+ positively selected. CDR3 protein: CASTMLVGDGYTF. The CDR3 DNA sequence: TGTGCCAGCACCATGCTGGTGGGTGATGGCTACACCTTC.